Shown below are 24 T cell receptor beta chains from a single sample sequenced in a study of T cell repertoires in cytomegalovirus infection. TCRdb reprocessed the reads with MiXCR, giving one entry per CDR3 protein. The sample yields more than 650,000 distinct CDR3 sequences, less than 40% seen once. The sample was PBMCs. The receptor set was obtained from a human donor in good health (CMV status not recorded). Some clones in this sample may be carry-over from other donors' samples.

The J gene is TRBJ2-6, the V gene TRBV28, with D hard to call. Germline V CDR1 and CDR2: MDHEN, SYDVKM. This CDR3 region has 16 residues. V was trimmed by 3 bases and J by 1 base, leaving 10 bases between them. The CDR3 here is CASSLAVRSGANVLTF. The CDR3 nucleotides read TGTGCCAGCAGTTTGGCAGTCCGATCTGGGGCCAACGTCCTGACTTTC.

This clonotype was observed a single time. The genes are TRBV2 and TRBJ1-5; D possibly corresponds to TRBD1 (6 bases). Germline V gene data show CDR1 as SNHLY and CDR2 as FYNNEI. The length of the CDR3 is 15 residues. V gave up 5 bases and J gave up 1 base, with 12 bases separating them. This CDR3 is CASSISQGSNQPQHF. In DNA, the CDR3 is TGTGCCAGCAGTATAAGTCAGGGGAGCAATCAGCCCCAGCATTTT. Based on the CDR3 plus reference TRBV2 and TRBJ1-5, the full variable domain is EPEVTQTPSHQVTQMGQEVILRCVPISNHLYFYWYRQILGQKVEFLVSFYNNEISEKSEIFDDQFSVERPDGSNFTLKIRSTKLEDSAMYFCASSISQGSNQPQHFGDGTRLSIL.

The chain employs TRBV5-6 and TRBJ2-2; tentatively, D is TRBD2 (5 bases). The germline gives CDR1 SGHDT, CDR2 YYEEEE. V lost 5 bases to trimming and J lost 7 bases, with 15 bases between them. The CDR3 length is 14 residues. CDR3 DNA sequence: TGTGCCAGCAGTCGGGGATTGGCGGTCGGGGAGCTGTTTTTT. Translation gives CASSRGLAVGELFF.

This chain joins TRBV28 and TRBJ1-4; maybe TRBD1 (5 bases). CDR3 length equals 18 residues. Trimming removed 4 bases from V and 4 bases from J, with 22 bases in between. The germline CDR1 and CDR2 sequences are MDHEN and SYDVKM. The CDR3 sequence is CASSSSRVSGRYNEKLFF. CDR3 bases: TGTGCCAGCAGTTCCTCCAGGGTGTCTGGAAGGTATAATGAAAAACTGTTTTTT.

The chain links TRBV7-9 to TRBJ2-3, with 8 bases identical to TRBD1. Germline V gene data show CDR1 as SEHNR and CDR2 as FQNEAQ (reference sequence). This CDR3 has 16 residues. The V and J ends lost 4 bases and 6 bases, in that order; junction bases with no gene match: 12. This chain's CDR3 is CASSYGQGTSPDTQYF. The CDR3 DNA reads as TGTGCCAGCAGCTATGGACAGGGTACTAGCCCCGATACGCAGTATTTT.

The J gene is TRBJ2-1, the V gene TRBV28; 8 bases are a match to TRBD2. Germline V gives CDR1 MDHEN, CDR2 SYDVKM. V trimming: 4 bases; J trimming: 4 bases; junction bases outside the gene matches: 12. The CDR3 length is 17 residues. Written as DNA, the CDR3 is TGTGCCAGCAGTTCACCCCCCGGGACTAGTGGATACAATGAGCAGTTCTTC. It specifies CASSSPPGTSGYNEQFF.

V is TRBV6-1 and J is TRBJ2-4; tentatively, D is TRBD2 (6 bases). The CDR3 is 14 amino acids. Trimming removed 3 bases from V and 6 bases from J, with 12 bases in between. Germline V gene lookup returns CDR1 MNHNS and CDR2 SASEGT. The CDR3 protein is CASSEVTAGNIQYF. In DNA form, the CDR3 reads TGTGCCAGCAGTGAGGTGACAGCGGGAAACATTCAGTACTTC.

The V gene is TRBV20-1, the J gene TRBJ1-1; TRBD1 might be the D (5 bases). This CDR3 has 12 amino acids. The V gene's germline CDR1 is DFQATT and CDR2 SNEGSKA (reference sequence). The CDR3 region is CSPGFGGTEAFF. CDR3 in DNA: TGCAGCCCAGGGTTCGGAGGCACTGAAGCTTTCTTT.

This clonotype has more than one count but fewer than ten. This chain links TRBV27 with TRBJ2-4, with D perhaps given as TRBD1 or TRBD2 (7 bases each). CDR1 and CDR2 from the germline V gene are MNHEY and SMNVEV (reference sequence). Trimming removed 6 bases from V and 3 bases from J, with 18 bases in between. The CDR3 is made up of 16 amino acids. In nucleotides, the CDR3 is TGTGCCAGCAGCCAGGGGGGGGGACGAGGCAAAAACATTCAGTACTTC. It is translated as CASSQGGGRGKNIQYF.

This clonotype was counted only a few times. Because it lacks the conserved phenylalanine or tryptophan at the end, this CDR3 is likely a read error. The limits of the CDR3 on the DNA are not certain, so only TCRdb's listed CDR3 is given. This chain connects TRBV11-2 to TRBJ2-1; no check of the table's D call, TRBD1, against the DNA was made. CDR1 and CDR2 (germline): SGHAT, FQNNGV. The CDR3 length equals 12 residues, ends included. This chain's CDR3 is CASSLLGGLASL.

This sequence joins TRBV28 and TRBJ2-7, with D unresolved. CDR3 size: 12 residues. Per the germline V gene, CDR1 is MDHEN and CDR2 is SYDVKM. Trimming removed 7 bases at V and 5 bases at J, with 12 bases between. CDR3 bases: TGTGCCAGCACGGCGACGAGGCACGAGCAGTACTTC. Protein: CASTATRHEQYF.

This clonotype was seen a few times. The chain uses TRBV7-8 and TRBJ1-1; 7 nucleotides agree with TRBD1. With 3 bases clipped from V and 0 bases from J, the junction kept 10 bases outside the gene matches. The CDR3 is 17 amino acids. Germline loops: CDR1 SGHVS, CDR2 FQNEAQ. This CDR3 reads CASSFASSTGMNTEAFF. Here the CDR3 DNA reads TGTGCCAGCAGCTTCGCTTCTTCGACAGGGATGAACACTGAAGCTTTCTTT. The full variable domain, rest sourced from reference TRBV7-8 and TRBJ1-1, is GAGVSQSPRYKVAKRGQDVALRCDPISGHVSLFWYQQALGQGPEFLTYFQNEAQLDKSGLPSDRFFAERPEGSVSTLKIQRTQQEDSAVYLCASSFASSTGMNTEAFFGQGTRLTVV.

This chain links TRBV7-9 with TRBJ2-1; 9 bases are a match to TRBD2. Germline V CDR1 and CDR2: SEHNR, FQNEAQ (reference sequence). The CDR3 runs 16 residues. The V gene end was trimmed by 8 bases and the J gene end by 8 bases; junction bases not matched to a gene: 16. Here the CDR3 reads CASPVIAGERGDEQFF. CDR3 coding DNA: TGTGCCAGCCCTGTCATAGCGGGAGAACGGGGGGATGAGCAGTTCTTC.

This clonotype has more than one count but fewer than ten. The V and J genes are TRBV29-1 and TRBJ2-7; 8 bases match TRBD1. The CDR3 consists of 13 residues. Germline values: CDR1 SQVTM, CDR2 ANQGSEA. V shed 5 bases and J 7 bases; nucleotides not matched to a gene: 10. The CDR3 DNA sequence: TGCAGCGTTCGGGGCAGGGGGCCGGGGGAGCAGTACTTC. This sequence encodes CSVRGRGPGEQYF.

This clonotype has just a few counts. V is TRBV7-2 and J is TRBJ2-6; 8 nucleotides align to TRBD1. The germline V gene has CDR1 SGHTA and CDR2 FQGNSA. This CDR3 spans 18 amino acids. J gave up 3 bases and V 4 bases, and 11 bases lay outside the gene matches. The CDR3 coding sequence is TGTGCCAGCAGCTGGAGGGCAGGGGGCGGGTATGGGGCCAACGTCCTGACTTTC. Amino acids: CASSWRAGGGYGANVLTF.

This clonotype was seen only a few times. V usage is TRBV9 and J usage is TRBJ2-3, with D tentatively TRBD2 (6 bases). The CDR3 spans 13 residues. The germline CDR1 and CDR2 sequences are SGDLS and YYNGEE. V was shortened by 4 bases and J by 9 bases, with 15 bases between the two germline ends. For the CDR3, the DNA is TGTGCCAGCAGCTCCACACCAGGAGGGACGCAGTATTTT. Its protein is CASSSTPGGTQYF.

With respect to this clonotype: Germline and junction disagree at one end, which may indicate a read error. This chain links TRBV28 with TRBJ2-7, with TRBD2 matching 7 bases. The CDR3 runs to 14 residues. In germline, CDR1 is MDHEN, CDR2 SYDVKM. The CDR3 DNA sequence: TGTGCCAGCAGCGGGGAGGGACTGATCTACGTGCAGTACTTC. The encoded protein is CASSGEGLIYVQYF.

This clonotype was counted only a few times. The chain has TRBV7-6 and TRBJ2-1; D is tentatively TRBD1 or TRBD2 (5 bases each). CDR1 and CDR2 (germline): SGHVS, FNYEAQ. Between the trimmed V and J ends, which lost 5 bases and 4 bases, there was a span of 21 bases. The CDR3 totals 17 residues. As DNA, the CDR3 is TGTGCCAGCAGCGTCCGGGGCCCGGCCTCTCTTTACAATGAGCAGTTCTTC. This codes for CASSVRGPASLYNEQFF. Supplemented by reference TRBV7-6 and TRBJ2-1, the full variable domain reads GAGVSQSPRYKVTKRGQDVALRCDPISGHVSLYWYRQALGQGPEFLTYFNYEAQQDKSGLPNDRFSAERPEGSISTLTIQRTEQRDSAMYRCASSVRGPASLYNEQFFGPGTRLTVL.

In its sample, this clonotype was seen a few times. The CDR3 DNA reads as TGTGCCAGCAGCTCACCCAGACAGGGACGCAATCAGCCCCAGCATTTT. Translated, it gives CASSSPRQGRNQPQHF. V usage is TRBV7-9 and J usage is TRBJ1-5; TRBD1 matches 7 bases. The CDR3 is made up of 16 amino acids. CDR1 and CDR2 (germline): SEHNR, FQNEAQ (reference sequence). V dropped 4 bases and J dropped 2; count of bases not matched to a gene: 8.

The chain is built from TRBV12-3 or TRBV12-4 and TRBJ1-5, with TRBD1 as a possible D gene (5 bases). V lost 1 base to trimming and J lost 3 bases, with 7 bases between them. This CDR3 has 14 amino acids. As DNA, the CDR3 is TGTGCCAGCAGTTTAGGCAGGGACAATCAGCCCCAGCATTTT. Its protein is CASSLGRDNQPQHF.

The V and J genes are TRBV5-5 and TRBJ2-3, with TRBD1 identical over 7 bases. From germline, CDR1 is SGHKS and CDR2 YYEKEE (reference sequence). V was pared by 7 bases and J by 3 bases, with 8 bases of the junction left unmatched. This CDR3 has 14 amino acids. The CDR3, as DNA: TGTGCCAGCCTTAGACAGGGTAGGACAGATACGCAGTATTTT. Its protein is CASLRQGRTDTQYF.

In its sample, this clonotype was seen a few times. V and J are TRBV5-1 and TRBJ2-7; D is possibly TRBD1 (5 bases). The CDR3 contains 14 residues. Germline assignment: CDR1 SGHRS and CDR2 YFSETQ. V was pared by 3 bases and J by 2 bases, with 12 bases between. The CDR3: CASSSDSTTYEQYF. The CDR3 coding sequence is TGCGCCAGCAGCTCCGACAGTACTACCTACGAGCAGTACTTC. Based on the CDR3 plus reference TRBV5-1 and TRBJ2-7, the full variable domain is KAGVTQTPRYLIKTRGQQVTLSCSPISGHRSVSWYQQTPGQGLQFLFEYFSETQRNKGNFPGRFSGRQFSNSRSEMNVSTLELGDSALYLCASSSDSTTYEQYFGPGTRLTVT.

The rearrangement links TRBV3-1 to TRBJ1-1; D may be TRBD1 (5 bases). The CDR3 runs to 15 residues. Germline CDR1 reads LGHDT; CDR2 reads YNNKEL (reference sequence). Trimming pared 4 bases from V and 4 bases from J, leaving 16 bases between. The CDR3 is CASSPGQGGITEAFF. The CDR3 DNA reads TGTGCCAGCAGCCCCGGGCAGGGAGGGATCACTGAAGCTTTCTTT. Full variable domain (missing parts from reference TRBV3-1 and TRBJ1-1): DTAVSQTPKYLVTQMGNDKSIKCEQNLGHDTMYWYKQDSKKFLKIMFSYNNKELIINETVPNRFSPKSPDKAHLNLHINSLELGDSAVYFCASSPGQGGITEAFFGQGTRLTVV.

This rearrangement joins TRBV7-9 to TRBJ1-1; the D is unclear. Per germline, CDR1 SEHNR and CDR2 FQNEAQ (reference sequence). Trimming left V 3 bases short and J 8 bases short, with 13 bases between. This CDR3 is 13 amino acids long. The CDR3 DNA sequence: TGTGCCAGCAGCTTTCCCCTCTTGGAGGAAGCTTTCTTT. Its protein is CASSFPLLEEAFF.